Below are 21 T cell receptor beta chains sequenced from a single sample in a study of beta chain features in type 1 diabetes. All of the isolated RNA was reverse transcribed, so expressed TCRB transcripts were sequenced. TCRdb's table, derived via immunoSEQ multiplex PCR, lists solely in-frame clones and lacks some. The sample lists 860,000 or so clones, about a sixth occurring once. Sequenced input: naive CD4+ T cells from blood. The receptors shown here come from a woman between 18 and 30 years old in good health.

The rearrangement joins TRBV4-2 to TRBJ2-1; 10 bases line up with TRBD2. The junction had 6 bases not matched to a gene; V was cut back by 2 bases and J by 5 bases. From germline, CDR1 is LGHNA and CDR2 YNFKEQ. The CDR3 spans 16 residues. The DNA of the CDR3 is TGTGCCAGCAGCCAACCGGGACTAGCGTCTAACAATGAGCAGTTCTTC. Amino acids: CASSQPGLASNNEQFF.

This chain links TRBV11-2 with TRBJ2-1, with D perhaps matching TRBD2 (5 bases). Germline V gene lookup returns CDR1 SGHAT and CDR2 FQNNGV. The V end was cut by 1 base, the J end by 4 bases, with 14 bases between. This CDR3 is built from 16 residues. CDR3 sequence (DNA): TGTGCCAGCAGCTTAGTGAGGGCAACCCTTTACAATGAGCAGTTCTTC. It encodes CASSLVRATLYNEQFF.

Concerning this clone: Other DNA sequences in this specimen translate into the identical CDR3. The chain has TRBV28 and TRBJ2-7, with D uncertain. Germline values: CDR1 MDHEN, CDR2 SYDVKM. This CDR3 contains 11 residues. V lost 6 bases, J lost 2 bases, and 5 bases lay in between. The CDR3 coding sequence is TGTGCCAGCAGCCGGACCTACGAGCAGTACTTC. Translating gives CASSRTYEQYF. Based on the CDR3 plus reference TRBV28 and TRBJ2-7, the full variable domain is DVKVTQSSRYLVKRTGEKVFLECVQDMDHENMFWYRQDPGLGLRLIYFSYDVKMKEKGDIPEGYSVSREKKERFSLILESASTNQTSMYLCASSRTYEQYFGPGTRLTVT.

The V call is TRBV25-1, the J call TRBJ1-1; a possible D gene is TRBD1 (5 bases). Trimming stripped 7 bases from V and 9 bases from J, with 12 bases between. The CDR3 extends over 11 amino acids. The V gene's germline CDR1 is MGHDK and CDR2 SYGVNS. CDR3 region: CASTGASQAFF. The CDR3 bases are TGTGCCAGCACTGGGGCCAGTCAAGCTTTCTTT.

This clone was seen more than once but under ten times. The J gene is TRBJ2-3, the V gene TRBV7-6, with a possible D match to TRBD2 (6 bases). CDR3 size: 18 residues. V was pared by 1 base and J by 0 bases, with 17 bases between. Germline CDR1 reads SGHVS; CDR2 reads FNYEAQ. The CDR3 protein is CASSLGVGGGESTDTQYF. The DNA for the CDR3 is TGTGCCAGCAGCTTAGGTGTGGGAGGCGGGGAGAGCACAGATACGCAGTATTTT.

In its sample, this clone was seen a few times. This chain connects TRBV5-1 to TRBJ1-4; weak D call: TRBD1 (5 bases). This CDR3 spans 15 amino acids. Germline V lookup: CDR1 SGHRS, CDR2 YFSETQ. V dropped 2 bases and J dropped 5 bases, with 13 bases sitting between them. The CDR3, as DNA: TGCGCCAGCAGCTTACTCGGGACTGGCAATGAAAAACTGTTTTTT. Translating it yields CASSLLGTGNEKLFF.

The chain joins TRBV6-5 to TRBJ2-3, with a possible D match to TRBD2 (6 bases). Per germline, CDR1 MNHEY and CDR2 SVGAGI. Trimming shortened V by 6 bases and J by 0 bases, and 13 bases separated the two germline ends. The CDR3 is 15 residues long. The CDR3 here is CASSRLGTSTDTQYF. The CDR3 nucleotides read TGTGCCAGCAGCCGACTAGGGACTAGCACAGATACGCAGTATTTT.

This chain connects TRBV7-3 to TRBJ2-6; D remains ambiguous. The CDR3 runs 15 residues. The V and J ends lost 5 bases and 2 bases respectively, with 10 bases between them. Germline V gene lookup returns CDR1 SGHTA and CDR2 FQGTGA. CDR3 nucleotide sequence: TGTGCCAGCAGCCAAACGAGTCCTGGGGCCAACGTCCTGACTTTC. It is translated as CASSQTSPGANVLTF.

This chain links TRBV7-2 with TRBJ2-7; 9 bases fit TRBD2. CDR3 length equals 14 residues. The trim removed 1 base at V and 6 bases at J, leaving 4 bases unmatched. Germline CDR1 reads SGHTA; CDR2 reads FQGNSA. The CDR3 DNA sequence: TGTGCCAGCAGCTTAGGGGGGACTAGCTCCGAGCAGTACTTC. It yields the protein CASSLGGTSSEQYF.

The CDR3 sequence: CASSDQTYYNEQFF. CDR3 nucleotides: TGCGCCAGCAGCGACCAGACGTACTACAATGAGCAGTTCTTC. The chain combines TRBV5-1 with TRBJ2-1; no firm D call. The V end lost 4 bases, the J end lost 3 bases, and 11 bases lay between the germline ends. The CDR3 spans 14 residues. Germline values: CDR1 SGHRS, CDR2 YFSETQ.

This clone was seen a handful of times. The chain couples TRBV5-1 to TRBJ2-3; 11 nucleotides match TRBD2. Germline V gives CDR1 SGHRS, CDR2 YFSETQ. The V gene end was trimmed by 2 bases and the J gene end by 2 bases; junction bases not matched to a gene: 1. CDR3 size: 15 residues. This chain's CDR3 is CASSFSGRATDTQYF. In nucleotides, the CDR3 is TGCGCCAGCAGCTTTAGCGGGAGGGCCACAGATACGCAGTATTTT. The variable domain in full, completed from reference TRBV5-1 and TRBJ2-3, reads KAGVTQTPRYLIKTRGQQVTLSCSPISGHRSVSWYQQTPGQGLQFLFEYFSETQRNKGNFPGRFSGRQFSNSRSEMNVSTLELGDSALYLCASSFSGRATDTQYFGPGTRLTVL.

This clone came up once. The chain recombines TRBV10-1 with TRBJ2-5; D possibly corresponds to TRBD2 (5 bases). This CDR3 has 13 residues. V dropped 4 bases and J dropped 3 bases, with 9 bases sitting between them. Per germline, CDR1 WNHNN and CDR2 SYGVQD (reference sequence). Written as DNA, the CDR3 is TGCGCCAGCAGTGGGGCCGGGGAAGAGACCCAGTACTTC. Protein product: CASSGAGEETQYF.

This clone turned up a few times. The chain uses TRBV7-2 and TRBJ1-1; D may be TRBD1 (6 bases). Germline CDR1 is SGHTA and CDR2 is FQGNSA. V lost 5 bases, J lost 1 base, and 17 bases lay in between. The CDR3 length is 16 residues. DNA for the CDR3: TGTGCCAGCAGCCCCCTTGTGGACAGTAAGAACACTGAAGCTTTCTTT. Protein: CASSPLVDSKNTEAFF.

The genes are TRBV7-9 and TRBJ2-2; unclear D gene. CDR3 length: 14 residues. With 2 bases removed from V and 4 bases from J, the gap between germline ends came to 8 bases. The germline gives CDR1 SEHNR, CDR2 FQNEAQ (reference sequence). In DNA form, the CDR3 reads TGTGCCAGCAGCTTATTGACTTCCACCGGGGAGCTGTTTTTT. It specifies CASSLLTSTGELFF.

The chain is built from TRBV19 and TRBJ2-1; tentative D call: TRBD2 (6 bases). CDR3 length: 11 residues. The ends were cut back, 5 bases at V and 15 bases at J, with 14 bases in the middle. Germline assignment: CDR1 LNHDA and CDR2 SQIVND (reference sequence). CDR3 in amino acids: CASSPGGPMFF. The CDR3 region has the DNA TGTGCCAGTAGTCCAGGAGGGCCGATGTTCTTC.

The sample holds a few counts of this clone. The V gene is TRBV7-3, the J gene TRBJ2-3; D is ambiguous. Germline values: CDR1 SGHTA, CDR2 FQGTGA. CDR3 length: 15 residues. V was clipped by 3 bases and J by 0 bases, with 10 bases between them. The DNA for the CDR3 is TGTGCCAGCAGCTTCCAGGCTACTAGCACAGATACGCAGTATTTT. Encoded protein: CASSFQATSTDTQYF.

V usage is TRBV7-3 and J usage is TRBJ2-1; 9 bases agree with TRBD2. Germline CDR1 and CDR2: SGHTA and FQGTGA. This CDR3 has 15 amino acids. V shed 5 bases, J shed 10 bases, and the junction held 12 bases outside the gene matches. The CDR3: CASSPGVAGVREQFF. CDR3 in DNA: TGTGCCAGCAGCCCCGGGGTAGCGGGAGTTAGGGAGCAGTTCTTC.

This clone was seen a handful of times. The genes are TRBV15 and TRBJ2-7, with 8 bases lining up with TRBD1. This CDR3 has 16 amino acids. The trim removed 1 base at V and 2 bases at J, leaving 7 bases unmatched. Per the germline V gene, CDR1 is LNHNV and CDR2 is YYDKDF (reference sequence). The CDR3 is CATSRVGQGNPYEQYF. CDR3 coding DNA: TGTGCCACCAGCAGAGTCGGACAGGGCAATCCCTACGAGCAGTACTTC.

In its sample, this clone was seen a few times. In DNA, the CDR3 is TGTGCCAGCAGCCCACAGGCGCCCTTACCTTACGAGCAGTACTTC. It yields the protein CASSPQAPLPYEQYF. The chain links TRBV7-2 to TRBJ2-5; D might be TRBD1 (5 bases). The DNA end is a closer match to TRBJ2-7, so the J assignment may be wrong. Germline V CDR1 and CDR2: SGHTA, FQGNSA. The CDR3 has 15 residues.

The chain employs TRBV11-2 and TRBJ2-1, with D maybe TRBD2 (6 bases). Trimming shortened V by 5 bases and J by 8 bases, and 22 bases separated the two germline ends. Germline assignment: CDR1 SGHAT and CDR2 FQNNGV. The CDR3 spans 16 residues. The CDR3 spells CASSPTNSGVRDEQFF. The DNA for the CDR3 is TGTGCCAGCAGCCCCACTAATTCGGGGGTTCGCGATGAGCAGTTCTTC. Full variable domain (rest looked up from reference TRBV11-2 and TRBJ2-1): EAGVAQSPRYKIIEKRQSVAFWCNPISGHATLYWYQQILGQGPKLLIQFQNNGVVDDSQLPKDRFSAERLKGVDSTLKIQPAKLEDSAVYLCASSPTNSGVRDEQFFGPGTRLTVL.

The table lists this clone with a few counts. The CDR3 sequence: CASSADTTEAFF. In DNA, the CDR3 is TGTGCCAGCAGTGCTGACACCACTGAAGCTTTCTTT. The chain employs TRBV5-4 and TRBJ1-1, with unresolved D. Per the germline V gene, CDR1 is SGHNT and CDR2 is YYREEE (reference sequence). The CDR3 is made up of 12 amino acids. Trimming took 5 bases from V and 4 from J, leaving 9 bases between them.